This TCR beta chain comes out of a study of OX40 agonist ivuxolimab in advanced cancers. Whole-study context: Partial response was recorded in three patients: one hepatocellular carcinoma and two cutaneous melanoma cases. Findings and caveats of the study: Clonal expansion by week 6 occurred in CD4+ and CD8+ blood T cells (at 0.1 to 3.0 mg/kg).

The table came from immunoSEQ multiplex PCR; TCRdb's copy has only in-frame clones and leaves some out. Among about 51,000 clones listed, 80% to 85% were seen once. With regard to this clone: What it binds is not known.

The germline CDR1 and CDR2 sequences are SGHRS and YFSETQ. The CDR3 is made up of 14 amino acids. V lost 7 bases and J 0 bases, leaving 13 bases between the germline ends. The rearrangement uses TRBV5-1 and TRBJ2-5; the D gene is possibly TRBD1 (6 bases). The sequence was obtained from an adult with an advanced solid tumor such as melanoma, head and neck, liver or kidney cancer. The specimen was CD4+ or CD8+ T cells sorted from blood, collected in a trial of the OX40 agonist ivuxolimab. The CDR3 nucleotides read TGCGCCAGCCGGTCAGGGGAATACCAAGAGACCCAGTACTTC. Translation: CASRSGEYQETQYF.